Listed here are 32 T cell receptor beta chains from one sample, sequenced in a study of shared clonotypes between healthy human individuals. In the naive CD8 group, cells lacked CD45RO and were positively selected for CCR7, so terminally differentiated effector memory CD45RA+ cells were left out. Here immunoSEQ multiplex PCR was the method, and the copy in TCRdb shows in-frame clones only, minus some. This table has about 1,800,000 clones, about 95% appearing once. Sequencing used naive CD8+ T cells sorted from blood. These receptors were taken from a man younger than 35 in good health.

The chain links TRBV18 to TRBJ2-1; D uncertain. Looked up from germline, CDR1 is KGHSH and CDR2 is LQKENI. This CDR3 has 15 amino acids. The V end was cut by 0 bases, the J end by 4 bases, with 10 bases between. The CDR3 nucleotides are TGTGCCAGCTCACCACCGGTCAACATATACAATGAGCAGTTCTTC. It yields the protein CASSPPVNIYNEQFF.

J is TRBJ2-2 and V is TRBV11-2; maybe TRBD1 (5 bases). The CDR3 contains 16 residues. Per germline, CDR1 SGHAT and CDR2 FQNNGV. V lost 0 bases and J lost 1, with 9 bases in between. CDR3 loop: CASSLDRQGNTGELFF. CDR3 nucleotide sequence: TGTGCCAGCAGCTTAGATCGTCAGGGGAACACCGGGGAGCTGTTTTTT.

CDR3 residues: CASSYRTIPYEQYF. The CDR3 bases are TGTGCCAGCAGTTATCGAACGATCCCCTACGAGCAGTACTTC. The rearrangement joins TRBV6-5 to TRBJ2-7, with D unresolved. The CDR3 consists of 14 residues. The germline V and J ends were trimmed by 3 bases and 2 bases, with 11 bases remaining between them. Germline values: CDR1 MNHEY, CDR2 SVGAGI.

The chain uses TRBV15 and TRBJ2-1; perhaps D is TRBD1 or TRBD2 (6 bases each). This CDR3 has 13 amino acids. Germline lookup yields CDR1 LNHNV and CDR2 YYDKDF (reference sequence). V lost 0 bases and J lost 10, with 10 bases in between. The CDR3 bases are TGTGCCACCAGCAGAGATAGGGGGGAAGAGCAGTTCTTC. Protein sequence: CATSRDRGEEQFF.

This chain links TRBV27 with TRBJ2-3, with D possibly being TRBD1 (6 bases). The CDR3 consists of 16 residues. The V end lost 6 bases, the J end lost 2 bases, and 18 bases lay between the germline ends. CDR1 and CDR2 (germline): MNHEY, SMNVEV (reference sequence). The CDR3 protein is CASRGTGFDLTDTQYF. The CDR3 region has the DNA TGTGCCAGCAGGGGTACAGGGTTTGATCTCACAGATACGCAGTATTTT.

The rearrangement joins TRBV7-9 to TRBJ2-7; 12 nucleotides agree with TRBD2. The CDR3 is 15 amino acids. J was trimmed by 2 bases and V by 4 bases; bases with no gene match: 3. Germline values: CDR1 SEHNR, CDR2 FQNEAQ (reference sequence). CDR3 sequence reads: CASSSTSGGTYEQYF. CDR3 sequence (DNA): TGTGCCAGCAGCTCGACTAGCGGGGGAACCTACGAGCAGTACTTC.

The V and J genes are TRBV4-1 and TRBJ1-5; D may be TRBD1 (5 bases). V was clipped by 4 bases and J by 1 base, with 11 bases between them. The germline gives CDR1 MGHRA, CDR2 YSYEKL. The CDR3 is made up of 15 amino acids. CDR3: CASSLITGSNQPQHF. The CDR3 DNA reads TGCGCCAGCAGCCTCATTACAGGAAGCAATCAGCCCCAGCATTTT.

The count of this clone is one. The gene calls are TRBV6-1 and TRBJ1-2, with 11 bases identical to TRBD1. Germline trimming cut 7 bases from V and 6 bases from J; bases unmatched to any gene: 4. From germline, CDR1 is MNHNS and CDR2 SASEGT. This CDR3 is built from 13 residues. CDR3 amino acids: CASIGQGADGYTF. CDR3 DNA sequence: TGTGCCAGCATCGGACAGGGGGCGGATGGCTACACCTTC.

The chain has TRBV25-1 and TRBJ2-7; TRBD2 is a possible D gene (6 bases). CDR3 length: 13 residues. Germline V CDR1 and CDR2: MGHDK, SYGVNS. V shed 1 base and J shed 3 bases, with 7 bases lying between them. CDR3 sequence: CASSEWGVYEQYF. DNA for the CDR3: TGTGCCAGCAGTGAATGGGGGGTCTACGAGCAGTACTTC.

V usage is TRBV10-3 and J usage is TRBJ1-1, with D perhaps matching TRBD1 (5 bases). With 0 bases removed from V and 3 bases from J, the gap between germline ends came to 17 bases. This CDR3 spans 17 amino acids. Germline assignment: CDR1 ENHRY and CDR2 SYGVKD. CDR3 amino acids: CAISESMKVGAHTEAFF. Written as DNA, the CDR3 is TGTGCCATCAGTGAGTCGATGAAAGTTGGGGCCCACACTGAAGCTTTCTTT.

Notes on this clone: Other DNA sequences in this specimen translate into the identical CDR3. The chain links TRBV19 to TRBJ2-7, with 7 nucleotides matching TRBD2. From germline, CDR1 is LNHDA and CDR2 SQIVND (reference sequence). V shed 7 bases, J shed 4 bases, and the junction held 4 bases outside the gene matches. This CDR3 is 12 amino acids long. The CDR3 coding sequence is TGTGCCAGTACGAGCGGGACTTACGAGCAGTACTTC. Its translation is CASTSGTYEQYF.

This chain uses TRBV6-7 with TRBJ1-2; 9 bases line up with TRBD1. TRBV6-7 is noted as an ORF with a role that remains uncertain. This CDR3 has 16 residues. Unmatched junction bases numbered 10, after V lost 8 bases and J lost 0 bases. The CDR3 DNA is TGTGCCAGCGGCGGGGACAGGGAGGGAGCTAACTATGGCTACACCTTC. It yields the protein CASGGDREGANYGYTF.

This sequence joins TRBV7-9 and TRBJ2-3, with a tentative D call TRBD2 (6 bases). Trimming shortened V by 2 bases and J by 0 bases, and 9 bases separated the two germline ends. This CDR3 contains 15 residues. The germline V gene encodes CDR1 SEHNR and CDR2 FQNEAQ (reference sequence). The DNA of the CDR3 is TGTGCCAGCAGCTTACCGGGGGAAAGCACAGATACGCAGTATTTT. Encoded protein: CASSLPGESTDTQYF.

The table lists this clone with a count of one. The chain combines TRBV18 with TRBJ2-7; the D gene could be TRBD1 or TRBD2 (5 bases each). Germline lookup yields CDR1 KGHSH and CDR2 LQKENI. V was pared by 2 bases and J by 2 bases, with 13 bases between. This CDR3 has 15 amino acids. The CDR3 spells CASSPEGFTAYEQYF. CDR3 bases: TGTGCCAGCTCACCAGAGGGGTTTACTGCCTACGAGCAGTACTTC.

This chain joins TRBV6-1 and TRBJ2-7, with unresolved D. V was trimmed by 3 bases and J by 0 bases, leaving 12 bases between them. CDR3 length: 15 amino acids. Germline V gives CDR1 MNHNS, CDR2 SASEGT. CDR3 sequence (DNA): TGTGCCAGCAGTGAGGAGCGCATGAGCTCCTACGAGCAGTACTTC. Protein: CASSEERMSSYEQYF.

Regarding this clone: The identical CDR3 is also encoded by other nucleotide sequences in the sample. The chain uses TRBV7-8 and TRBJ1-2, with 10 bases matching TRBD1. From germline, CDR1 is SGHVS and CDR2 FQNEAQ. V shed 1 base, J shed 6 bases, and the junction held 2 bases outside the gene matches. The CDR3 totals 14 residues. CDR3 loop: CASSLGGTGDGYTF. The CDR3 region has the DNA TGTGCCAGCAGCTTAGGGGGGACAGGGGATGGCTACACCTTC.

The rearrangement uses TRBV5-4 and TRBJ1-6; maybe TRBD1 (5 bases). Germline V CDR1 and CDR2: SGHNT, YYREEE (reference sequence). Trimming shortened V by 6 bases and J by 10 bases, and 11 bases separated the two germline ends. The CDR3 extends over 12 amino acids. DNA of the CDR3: TGTGCCAGCAACTCCAGGGAGTCACCCCTCCACTTT. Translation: CASNSRESPLHF.

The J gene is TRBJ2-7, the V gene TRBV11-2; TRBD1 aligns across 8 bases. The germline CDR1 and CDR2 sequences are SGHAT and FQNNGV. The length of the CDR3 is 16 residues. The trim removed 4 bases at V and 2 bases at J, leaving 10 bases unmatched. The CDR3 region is CASSSLRVTGAYEQYF. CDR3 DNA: TGTGCCAGCAGCTCCCTGAGGGTGACAGGGGCCTACGAGCAGTACTTC.

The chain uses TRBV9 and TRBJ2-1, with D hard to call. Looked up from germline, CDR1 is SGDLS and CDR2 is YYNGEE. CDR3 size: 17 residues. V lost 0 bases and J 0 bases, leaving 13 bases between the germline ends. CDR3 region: CASSVDGYSSSYNEQFF. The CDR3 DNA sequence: TGTGCCAGCAGCGTAGATGGTTACTCCAGCTCCTACAATGAGCAGTTCTTC.

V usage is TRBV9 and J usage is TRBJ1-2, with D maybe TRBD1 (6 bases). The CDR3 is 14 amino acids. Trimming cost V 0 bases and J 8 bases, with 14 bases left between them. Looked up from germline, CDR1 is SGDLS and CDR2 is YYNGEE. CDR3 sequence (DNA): TGTGCCAGCAGCGTAGAGCAGGGGCCGGTCGGCTACACCTTC. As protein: CASSVEQGPVGYTF.

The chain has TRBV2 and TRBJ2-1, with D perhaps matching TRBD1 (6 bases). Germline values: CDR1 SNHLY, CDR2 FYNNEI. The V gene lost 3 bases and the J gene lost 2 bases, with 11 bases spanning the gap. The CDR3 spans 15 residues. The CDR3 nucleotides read TGTGCCAGCAGTGACGATCCAGGGGCCTACAATGAGCAGTTCTTC. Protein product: CASSDDPGAYNEQFF. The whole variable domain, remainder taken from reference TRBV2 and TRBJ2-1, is EPEVTQTPSHQVTQMGQEVILRCVPISNHLYFYWYRQILGQKVEFLVSFYNNEISEKSEIFDDQFSVERPDGSNFTLKIRSTKLEDSAMYFCASSDDPGAYNEQFFGPGTRLTVL.

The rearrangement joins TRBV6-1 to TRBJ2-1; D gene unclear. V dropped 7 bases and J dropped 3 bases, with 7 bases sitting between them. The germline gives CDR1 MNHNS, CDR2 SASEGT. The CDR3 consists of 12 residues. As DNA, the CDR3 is TGTGCCAGCAATAACGACTACAATGAGCAGTTCTTC. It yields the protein CASNNDYNEQFF.

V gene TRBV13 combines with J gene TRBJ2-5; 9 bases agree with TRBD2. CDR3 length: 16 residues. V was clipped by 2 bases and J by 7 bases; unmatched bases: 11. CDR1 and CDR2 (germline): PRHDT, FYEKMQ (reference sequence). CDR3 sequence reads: CASSLFGSGGFRTQYF. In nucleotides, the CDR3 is TGTGCCAGCAGCTTATTTGGTAGCGGGGGATTTCGGACCCAGTACTTC.

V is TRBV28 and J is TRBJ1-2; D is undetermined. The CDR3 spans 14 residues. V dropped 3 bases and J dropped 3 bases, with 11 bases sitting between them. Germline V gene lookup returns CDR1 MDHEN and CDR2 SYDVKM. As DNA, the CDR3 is TGTGCCAGCAGTTTCGAGGAAGGGTACTATGGCTACACCTTC. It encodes CASSFEEGYYGYTF.

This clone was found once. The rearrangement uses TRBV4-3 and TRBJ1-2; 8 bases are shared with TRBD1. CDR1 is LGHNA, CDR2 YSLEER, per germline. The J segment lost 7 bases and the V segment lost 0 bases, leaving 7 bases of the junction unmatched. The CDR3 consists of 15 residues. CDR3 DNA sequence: TGCGCCAGCAGCCAAGATGTGGACAGGGCTCTTGGCTACACCTTC. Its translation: CASSQDVDRALGYTF.

The CDR3 protein is CASSARQDLDGYTF. DNA of the CDR3: TGTGCCAGTAGCGCGAGACAGGATTTGGATGGCTACACCTTC. V and J are TRBV19 and TRBJ1-2; D is perhaps TRBD1 (6 bases). This CDR3 is 14 amino acids long. V was pared by 6 bases and J by 6 bases, with 17 bases between. Germline V gives CDR1 LNHDA, CDR2 SQIVND (reference sequence). Looking up the rest from reference TRBV19 and TRBJ1-2 gives the full variable domain: DGGITQSPKYLFRKEGQNVTLSCEQNLNHDAMYWYRQDPGQGLRLIYYSQIVNDFQKGDIAEGYSVSREKKESFPLTVTSAQKNPTAFYLCASSARQDLDGYTFGSGTRLTVV.

CDR3 nucleotide sequence: TGTGCCAGCAGCGTAGTCGGGACAGGGAACACCGGGGAGCTGTTTTTT. Its translation: CASSVVGTGNTGELFF. The chain employs TRBV9 and TRBJ2-2; 8 bases match TRBD1. After removal of 0 bases from V and 1 base from J, the junction contained 2 bases not matched to a gene. Germline CDR1 is SGDLS and CDR2 is YYNGEE. The CDR3 contains 16 residues.

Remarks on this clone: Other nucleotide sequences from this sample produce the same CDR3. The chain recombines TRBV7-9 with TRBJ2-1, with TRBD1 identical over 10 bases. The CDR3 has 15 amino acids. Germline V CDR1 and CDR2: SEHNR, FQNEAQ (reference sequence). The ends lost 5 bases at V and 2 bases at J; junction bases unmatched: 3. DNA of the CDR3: TGTGCCAGCAGCCCGACAGGGGGCACCTACAATGAGCAGTTCTTC. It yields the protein CASSPTGGTYNEQFF.

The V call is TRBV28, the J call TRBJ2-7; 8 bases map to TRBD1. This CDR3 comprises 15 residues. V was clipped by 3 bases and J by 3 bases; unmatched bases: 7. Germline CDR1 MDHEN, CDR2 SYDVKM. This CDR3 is CASSFAGTGLYEQYF. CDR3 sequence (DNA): TGTGCCAGCAGTTTCGCCGGGACAGGTCTCTACGAGCAGTACTTC. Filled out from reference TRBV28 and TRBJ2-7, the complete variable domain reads DVKVTQSSRYLVKRTGEKVFLECVQDMDHENMFWYRQDPGLGLRLIYFSYDVKMKEKGDIPEGYSVSREKKERFSLILESASTNQTSMYLCASSFAGTGLYEQYFGPGTRLTVT.

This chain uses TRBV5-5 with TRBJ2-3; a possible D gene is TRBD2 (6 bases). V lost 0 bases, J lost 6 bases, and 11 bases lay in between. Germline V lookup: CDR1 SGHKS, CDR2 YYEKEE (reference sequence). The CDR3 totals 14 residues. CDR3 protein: CASSLGWGDDTQYF. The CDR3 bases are TGTGCCAGCAGCTTGGGGTGGGGGGATGATACGCAGTATTTT.

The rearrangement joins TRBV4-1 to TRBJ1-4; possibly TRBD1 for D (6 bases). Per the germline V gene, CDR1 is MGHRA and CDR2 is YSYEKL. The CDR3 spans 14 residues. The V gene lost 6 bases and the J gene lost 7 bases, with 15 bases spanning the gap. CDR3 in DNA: TGCGCCAGCAGTCCAGGGGATGGGGTTGAAAAACTGTTTTTT. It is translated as CASSPGDGVEKLFF.

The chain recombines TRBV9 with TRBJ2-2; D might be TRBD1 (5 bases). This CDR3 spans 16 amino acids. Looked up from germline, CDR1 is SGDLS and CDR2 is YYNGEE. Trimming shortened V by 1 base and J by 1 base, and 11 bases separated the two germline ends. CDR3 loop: CASSVSWGLNTGELFF. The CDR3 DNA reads TGTGCCAGCAGCGTATCATGGGGCTTGAACACCGGGGAGCTGTTTTTT.